The next 26 T cell receptor beta chains were all read from a single sample in a study of T cell changes during pregnancy in multiple sclerosis. TCRdb's copy holds only in-frame clones and misses some; the assay was immunoSEQ multiplex PCR. The sample carries tens of thousands of clones, roughly 84% recorded once. Here the sequenced sample was CD8+ T cells from peripheral blood mononuclear cells, taken before pregnancy. The receptors here all came from a female donor with multiple sclerosis, enrolled in a pregnancy study.

The chain has TRBV2 and TRBJ2-7, with 7 bases lining up with TRBD2. The length of the CDR3 is 14 residues. Per the germline V gene, CDR1 is SNHLY and CDR2 is FYNNEI. V dropped 3 bases and J dropped 2; count of bases not matched to a gene: 4. The CDR3 bases are TGTGCCAGCAGTGAGGCTAGCGGAGCCTACGAGCAGTACTTC. This gives the protein CASSEASGAYEQYF.

The CDR3 DNA reads TGTGCCAGCAGCCCAGGGACTAGCGGGTTTAAAGAGACCCAGTACTTC. Translating it yields CASSPGTSGFKETQYF. The gene calls are TRBV5-4 and TRBJ2-5, with 12 bases identical to TRBD2. The CDR3 runs to 16 residues. CDR1 SGHNT and CDR2 YYREEE come from the germline V gene (reference sequence). The J segment lost 3 bases and the V segment lost 4 bases, leaving 7 bases of the junction unmatched.

The chain is built from TRBV7-2 and TRBJ2-3; 11 nucleotides agree with TRBD2. The CDR3 sequence is 16 residues long. V was clipped by 3 bases and J by 2 bases; unmatched bases: 4. From germline, CDR1 is SGHTA and CDR2 FQGNSA. The CDR3 bases are TGTGCCAGCAGCTTCCTAGCGGGAGGTCTCACAGATACGCAGTATTTT. Protein product: CASSFLAGGLTDTQYF.

The chain's CDR3 is CASSLTSGRYNEQFF. The CDR3 DNA follows: TGTGCCAGCAGTTTGACTAGCGGGAGGTACAATGAGCAGTTCTTC. The V gene is TRBV27, the J gene TRBJ2-1; 13 bases align to TRBD2. In germline, CDR1 is MNHEY, CDR2 SMNVEV (reference sequence). V was clipped by 3 bases and J by 4 bases; unmatched bases: 0. CDR3 length equals 15 residues.

The chain couples TRBV5-4 to TRBJ2-1; 8 positions agree with TRBD2. The CDR3 has 15 residues. J gave up 6 bases and V 3 bases, and 8 bases lay outside the gene matches. Germline V CDR1 and CDR2: SGHNT, YYREEE (reference sequence). The CDR3 region has the DNA TGTGCCAGCAGCTGGGGGGTGGGACTAGGCAATGAGCAGTTCTTC. Residues: CASSWGVGLGNEQFF. The full variable domain, with the rest looked up from reference TRBV5-4 and TRBJ2-1, is ETGVTQSPTHLIKTRGQQVTLRCSSQSGHNTVSWYQQALGQGPQFIFQYYREEENGRGNFPPRFSGLQFPNYSSELNVNALELDDSALYLCASSWGVGLGNEQFFGPGTRLTVL.

The chain uses TRBV7-2 and TRBJ2-1; D perhaps matches TRBD1 (5 bases). The CDR3 consists of 12 residues. Germline CDR1 is SGHTA and CDR2 is FQGNSA. V lost 3 bases and J 5 bases, leaving 5 bases between the germline ends. Here the CDR3 DNA reads TGTGCCAGCAGCTTCAGGGACAATGAGCAGTTCTTC. Protein: CASSFRDNEQFF.

In this sample, this clone turned up once. The chain links TRBV6-6 to TRBJ1-2; 7 bases are a match to TRBD1. The junction had 12 bases not matched to a gene; V was cut back by 2 bases and J by 9 bases. The CDR3 covers 15 residues. Germline CDR1 and CDR2: MNHNY and SVGAGI (reference sequence). CDR3 residues: CASSYRQGLRDCYTF. In DNA form, the CDR3 reads TGTGCCAGCAGTTACCGACAGGGCCTGAGGGATTGCTACACCTTC.

The chain combines TRBV2 with TRBJ1-5; D remains ambiguous. In germline, CDR1 is SNHLY, CDR2 FYNNEI. Trimming stripped 4 bases from V and 0 bases from J, with 10 bases between. The CDR3 covers 15 residues. In nucleotides, the CDR3 is TGTGCCAGCAGTGCGAGCGGTTATAGCAATCAGCCCCAGCATTTT. Its translation: CASSASGYSNQPQHF.

The chain recombines TRBV15 with TRBJ1-1; no clear D gene. Trimming removed 0 bases from V and 7 bases from J, with 9 bases in between. Germline V lookup: CDR1 LNHNV, CDR2 YYDKDF (reference sequence). The CDR3 runs to 13 residues. The CDR3 bases are TGTGCCACCAGCAGAGATGAAGTTAGTGAAGCTTTCTTT. Protein: CATSRDEVSEAFF.

The chain carries TRBV9 and TRBJ2-7, with 10 nucleotides matching TRBD1. The germline CDR1 and CDR2 sequences are SGDLS and YYNGEE. The CDR3 runs 15 residues. V shed 4 bases and J 7 bases; nucleotides not matched to a gene: 11. CDR3 sequence (DNA): TGTGCCAGCAGCTCTTCCGGGACAGGGGCGAATGAGCAGTACTTC. Translating gives CASSSSGTGANEQYF.

The CDR3 DNA sequence: TGTGCCAGCAGCGACGGAGCGGACTCCTACAATGAGCAGTTCTTC. Its protein product is CASSDGADSYNEQFF. The chain links TRBV9 to TRBJ2-1; maybe TRBD2 (5 bases). V was clipped by 3 bases and J by 0 bases, with 10 bases between them. CDR1 is SGDLS and CDR2 is YYNGEE in the germline V gene. The CDR3 covers 15 residues.

The rearrangement joins TRBV5-1 to TRBJ1-1, with 8 bases matching TRBD1. Trimming cost V 4 bases and J 1 base; bases outside gene matches: 12. The CDR3 sequence is 17 residues long. Germline V lookup: CDR1 SGHRS, CDR2 YFSETQ. The CDR3 DNA reads as TGCGCCAGCAGCACCGTGAGGACAGGGCGAAGGAACACTGAAGCTTTCTTT. Translated, it gives CASSTVRTGRRNTEAFF. Full variable domain (remainder filled in from reference TRBV5-1 and TRBJ1-1): KAGVTQTPRYLIKTRGQQVTLSCSPISGHRSVSWYQQTPGQGLQFLFEYFSETQRNKGNFPGRFSGRQFSNSRSEMNVSTLELGDSALYLCASSTVRTGRRNTEAFFGQGTRLTVV.

The chain links TRBV4-1 to TRBJ2-3; the D is unclear. V lost 0 bases, J lost 10 bases, and 14 bases lay in between. Germline V gives CDR1 MGHRA, CDR2 YSYEKL. The CDR3 covers 14 residues. This chain's CDR3 is CASSQDPVPPPQYF. As DNA, the CDR3 is TGCGCCAGCAGCCAAGATCCCGTCCCCCCCCCGCAGTATTTT.

This clone appeared a single time. This chain connects TRBV28 to TRBJ1-2; 8 nucleotides agree with TRBD1. Germline trimming cut 5 bases from V and 0 bases from J; bases unmatched to any gene: 2. This CDR3 contains 14 residues. CDR1 and CDR2 from the germline V gene are MDHEN and SYDVKM. CDR3 loop: CASSRTGSNYGYTF. The CDR3 DNA reads TGTGCCAGCAGTCGGACAGGGTCTAACTATGGCTACACCTTC.

The chain carries TRBV19 and TRBJ1-5; 7 positions match TRBD1. The CDR3 extends over 17 amino acids. CDR1 and CDR2 from the germline V gene are LNHDA and SQIVND (reference sequence). The junction had 8 bases not matched to a gene; V was cut back by 1 base and J by 2 bases. The CDR3: CASSIVFTGVGNQPQHF. DNA of the CDR3: TGTGCCAGTAGTATAGTTTTTACAGGGGTTGGCAATCAGCCCCAGCATTTT.

Only a few counts were recorded for this clone. V and J are TRBV2 and TRBJ2-3; TRBD1 is a possible D gene (5 bases). The CDR3 length is 15 residues. Looked up from germline, CDR1 is SNHLY and CDR2 is FYNNEI. Trimming stripped 3 bases from V and 2 bases from J, with 12 bases between. CDR3 in DNA: TGTGCCAGCAGTGACAGGGTGTCATCCACAGATACGCAGTATTTT. Its translation is CASSDRVSSTDTQYF.

This chain links TRBV6-4 with TRBJ2-7; D possibly corresponds to TRBD2 (5 bases). The ends were cut back, 2 bases at V and 3 bases at J, with 8 bases in the middle. Per germline, CDR1 MRHNA and CDR2 SNTAGT. CDR3 length: 13 amino acids. CDR3 nucleotide sequence: TGTGCCAGCAGTGACGGGAGTTGCTACGAGCAGTACTTC. This sequence encodes CASSDGSCYEQYF.

This clone has more than one count but fewer than ten. The chain links TRBV30 to TRBJ1-5; no clear D. In germline, CDR1 is GTSNPN, CDR2 SVGIG (reference sequence). The V gene lost 1 base and the J gene lost 4 bases, with 8 bases spanning the gap. The CDR3 has 13 residues. CDR3 residues: CAWSAAGNQPQHF. CDR3 coding DNA: TGTGCCTGGAGTGCAGCAGGAAATCAGCCCCAGCATTTT. Looking up the rest from reference TRBV30 and TRBJ1-5 gives the full variable domain: SQTIHQWPATLVQPVGSPLSLECTVEGTSNPNLYWYRQAAGRGLQLLFYSVGIGQISSEVPQNLSASRPQDRQFILSSKKLLLSDSGFYLCAWSAAGNQPQHFGDGTRLSIL.

The chain links TRBV30 to TRBJ2-7; 11 bases map to TRBD1. V lost 2 bases, J lost 3 bases, and 3 bases stayed unmatched. The CDR3 is 14 amino acids. The V gene's germline CDR1 is GTSNPN and CDR2 SVGIG (reference sequence). The CDR3 loop reads CAWSLGTGGYEQYF. CDR3 nucleotide sequence: TGTGCCTGGAGTTTAGGGACAGGGGGCTACGAGCAGTACTTC.

This chain connects TRBV7-9 to TRBJ1-2; 8 positions agree with TRBD1. The CDR3 is 17 residues long. Germline V gives CDR1 SEHNR, CDR2 FQNEAQ (reference sequence). V was clipped by 4 bases and J by 3 bases; unmatched bases: 13. The CDR3 loop is CASSSRWTGYLYYGYTF. CDR3 nucleotide sequence: TGTGCCAGCAGCTCCCGGTGGACAGGGTATCTGTACTATGGCTACACCTTC.

The chain links TRBV9 to TRBJ1-3, with D perhaps matching TRBD1 (6 bases). This CDR3 is 16 amino acids long. Looked up from germline, CDR1 is SGDLS and CDR2 is YYNGEE. V was trimmed by 3 bases and J by 3 bases, leaving 16 bases between them. The CDR3 sequence: CASSGLRTGLGNTIYF. In DNA, the CDR3 is TGTGCCAGCAGCGGTCTCCGTACAGGGCTTGGAAACACCATATATTTT. Together with reference TRBV9 and TRBJ1-3, the CDR3 gives the full variable domain: DSGVTQTPKHLITATGQRVTLRCSPRSGDLSVYWYQQSLDQGLQFLIQYYNGEERAKGNILERFSAQQFPDLHSELNLSSLELGDSALYFCASSGLRTGLGNTIYFGEGSWLTVV.

The CDR3 bases are TGTGCCATCAGTAGACCGACAGGGAAGAGCTCCTACAATGAGCAGTTCTTC. Amino acids: CAISRPTGKSSYNEQFF. The chain couples TRBV10-3 to TRBJ2-1, with 7 bases matching TRBD1. The CDR3 extends over 17 amino acids. Germline V CDR1 and CDR2: ENHRY, SYGVKD. With V trimmed by 5 bases and J by 0 bases, 10 bases remained unmatched.

By sample share, this clone is medium-sized. The CDR3 loop reads CASNTNTEAFF. The CDR3 DNA reads TGTGCCAGCAATACTAACACTGAAGCTTTCTTT. The genes are TRBV2 and TRBJ1-1, with D hard to call. The length of the CDR3 is 11 residues. Germline V gene data show CDR1 as SNHLY and CDR2 as FYNNEI. The V gene lost 7 bases and the J gene lost 2 bases, with 5 bases spanning the gap.

J is TRBJ2-3 and V is TRBV2; possible D gene TRBD1, 5 bases. The CDR3 runs 11 residues. CDR1 and CDR2 (germline): SNHLY, FYNNEI. V lost 9 bases to trimming and J lost 6 bases, with 10 bases between them. The CDR3 is CASFYRDTQYF. DNA for the CDR3: TGTGCCAGTTTCTACAGGGATACGCAGTATTTT.

This clone was observed a single time. This sequence joins TRBV7-2 and TRBJ2-1; TRBD2 agrees at 7 bases. V shed 2 bases and J 6 bases; nucleotides not matched to a gene: 10. CDR3 length: 16 residues. Per the germline V gene, CDR1 is SGHTA and CDR2 is FQGNSA. CDR3 residues: CASSLPWREGFNEQFF. The DNA for the CDR3 is TGTGCCAGCAGCTTACCTTGGAGGGAGGGGTTCAATGAGCAGTTCTTC.

DNA for the CDR3: TGTGCCTGGAGTGTACCTCCGGGGCAGGGGGTCTACAATGAGCAGTTCTTC. Translation gives CAWSVPPGQGVYNEQFF. The chain carries TRBV30 and TRBJ2-1; 7 positions agree with TRBD1. The J segment lost 3 bases and the V segment lost 0 bases, leaving 11 bases of the junction unmatched. CDR1 is GTSNPN, CDR2 SVGIG, per germline (reference sequence). The CDR3 is 17 residues long.